This T cell receptor beta chain was sequenced in a study of metastatic and nonmetastatic thyroid tumors. As for the study in general: The authors compared repertoires across blood and tumor or nodule tissue from malignant and benign thyroid patients. Study-wide points: The reported finding was significantly higher TCR beta diversity in malignant thyroid tumors relative to benign nodules, in blood and tumor.

Remarks on this clone: The antigen is undetermined.

Prior to thyroid surgery, none of the patients had received any treatment. Authors' data handling: To classify distant metastasis in papillary thyroid cancer, a model was built from CDR3 differences across clinicopathological groups. TCRdb re-called clones via MiXCR from the PCR reads. The V and J calls and clone size are TCRdb's, not the authors'. This sample carries roughly 29,000 clones, about 22% of them seen once, and the ten largest clones take about 2.5%. The receptor comes from a female donor with papillary thyroid cancer or a benign thyroid nodule (not recorded which). Some clones in this sample may be carry-over from other donors' samples. The specimen sequenced was blood.

The CDR3 DNA sequence: TGTGCCAGCAGTCAAAGGAGGAACCCCAATCAGCCCCAGCATTTT. This codes for CASSQRRNPNQPQHF. The chain combines TRBV6-2 or TRBV6-3 with TRBJ1-5; D is uncertain. The CDR3 spans 15 residues. The V end was cut by 5 bases, the J end by 3 bases, with 14 bases between. Germline V gene lookup returns CDR1 MNHEY and CDR2 SVGEGT.